Listed here are 6 T cell receptor beta chains from one sample, sequenced in a study of OX40 agonist ivuxolimab in advanced cancers. TCRdb keeps only in-frame clones here, not all; method: immunoSEQ multiplex PCR. Seen here are around 81,000 clones, more than 75% observed once, and the top ten hold over 0.75%. Material: CD4+ or CD8+ T cells sorted from blood, obtained in a trial of the OX40 agonist ivuxolimab. The source is an adult with an advanced solid tumor such as melanoma, head and neck, liver or kidney cancer.

This chain uses TRBV5-1 with TRBJ2-2, with D possibly TRBD2 on 6 matching bases. With 0 bases removed from V and 2 bases from J, the gap between germline ends came to 11 bases. The V gene's germline CDR1 is SGHRS and CDR2 YFSETQ. The CDR3 contains 16 residues. The chain's CDR3 is CASSLVLGLNTGELFF. The CDR3 DNA reads as TGCGCCAGCAGCTTGGTTCTGGGACTTAACACCGGGGAGCTGTTTTTT.

The chain combines TRBV28 with TRBJ2-7; the match to TRBD1 covers 9 bases. The length of the CDR3 is 16 residues. The germline V gene has CDR1 MDHEN and CDR2 SYDVKM. The ends lost 1 base at V and 0 bases at J; junction bases unmatched: 4. The CDR3 loop reads CASSLYGTGNSYEQYF. CDR3 in DNA: TGTGCCAGCAGTTTATACGGGACAGGGAACTCCTACGAGCAGTACTTC.

This clone came up once. The gene calls are TRBV5-1 and TRBJ2-6; D not resolved. V was trimmed by 4 bases and J by 4 bases, leaving 18 bases between them. Germline V gives CDR1 SGHRS, CDR2 YFSETQ. This CDR3 region has 17 residues. DNA of the CDR3: TGCGCCAGCAGCCTATCACGTAGCTCTGAAGGGGCCAACGTCCTGACTTTC. Amino acids: CASSLSRSSEGANVLTF.

This chain connects TRBV28 to TRBJ1-1; a weak D match, TRBD1 (6 bases). Trimming cost V 7 bases and J 4 bases, with 19 bases left between them. The V gene's germline CDR1 is MDHEN and CDR2 SYDVKM. CDR3 length: 15 amino acids. The chain's CDR3 is CASTQGGFVGTEAFF. In DNA form, the CDR3 reads TGTGCCAGCACCCAAGGGGGGTTTGTCGGCACTGAAGCTTTCTTT.

The chain carries TRBV28 and TRBJ2-1; 10 nucleotides align to TRBD2. This CDR3 has 14 amino acids. Germline-derived CDR1 and CDR2 are MDHEN and SYDVKM. V trimming: 8 bases; J trimming: 8 bases; junction bases outside the gene matches: 9. The CDR3 DNA reads TGTGCCAGCGATATAGCGGGAGGTGTTGATGAGCAGTTCTTC. Translation gives CASDIAGGVDEQFF.

The V call is TRBV7-9, the J call TRBJ1-2, with TRBD1 as a possible D gene (5 bases). The germline CDR1 and CDR2 sequences are SEHNR and FQNEAQ (reference sequence). Trimming took off 5 bases at V and 5 bases at J, with 18 bases between the two ends. The CDR3 is made up of 15 amino acids. The CDR3 loop is CASSLSTTRAYGYTF. The CDR3, as DNA: TGTGCCAGCAGCCTGAGCACGACCAGGGCGTATGGCTACACCTTC.